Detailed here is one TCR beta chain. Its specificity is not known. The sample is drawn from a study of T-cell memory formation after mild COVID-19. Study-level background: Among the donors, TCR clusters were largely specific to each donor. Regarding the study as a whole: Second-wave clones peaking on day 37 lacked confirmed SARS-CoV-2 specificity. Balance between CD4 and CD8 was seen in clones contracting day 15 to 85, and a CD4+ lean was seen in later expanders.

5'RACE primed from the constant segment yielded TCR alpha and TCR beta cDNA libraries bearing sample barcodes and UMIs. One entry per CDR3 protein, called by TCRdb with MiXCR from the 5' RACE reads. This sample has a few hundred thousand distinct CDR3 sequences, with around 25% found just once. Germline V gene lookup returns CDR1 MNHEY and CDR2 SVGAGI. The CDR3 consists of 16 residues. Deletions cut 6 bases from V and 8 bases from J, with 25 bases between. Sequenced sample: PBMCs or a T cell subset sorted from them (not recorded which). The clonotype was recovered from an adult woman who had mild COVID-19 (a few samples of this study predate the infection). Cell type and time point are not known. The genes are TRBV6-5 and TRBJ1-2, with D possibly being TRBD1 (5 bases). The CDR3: CASSTSWDVGVGGYTF. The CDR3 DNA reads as TGTGCCAGCAGCACAAGCTGGGACGTCGGAGTTGGAGGCTACACCTTC.